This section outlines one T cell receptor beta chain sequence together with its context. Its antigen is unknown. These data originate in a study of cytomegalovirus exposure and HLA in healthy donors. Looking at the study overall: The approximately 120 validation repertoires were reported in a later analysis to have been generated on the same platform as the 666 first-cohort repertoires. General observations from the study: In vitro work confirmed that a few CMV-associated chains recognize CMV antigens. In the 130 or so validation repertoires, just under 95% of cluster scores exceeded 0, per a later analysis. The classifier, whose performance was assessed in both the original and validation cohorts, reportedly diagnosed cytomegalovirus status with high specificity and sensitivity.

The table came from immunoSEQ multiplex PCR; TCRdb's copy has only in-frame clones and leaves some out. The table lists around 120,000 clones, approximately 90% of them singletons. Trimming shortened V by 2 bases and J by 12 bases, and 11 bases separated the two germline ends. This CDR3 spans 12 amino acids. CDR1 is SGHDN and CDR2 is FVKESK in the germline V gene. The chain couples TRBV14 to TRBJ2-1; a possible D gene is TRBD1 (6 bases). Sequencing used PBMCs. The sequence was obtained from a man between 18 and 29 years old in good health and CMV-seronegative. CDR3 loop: CASSQSEQGQFF. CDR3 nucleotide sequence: TGTGCCAGCAGCCAATCGGAACAGGGGCAGTTCTTC.